This entry lists 11 T cell receptor beta chains sequenced from one sample in a study of cytomegalovirus exposure and HLA in healthy donors. Both 60 Vbeta primers and 13 Jbeta primers went into the PCR. The table came from immunoSEQ multiplex PCR; TCRdb's copy has only in-frame clones and leaves some out. Of around 270,000 clones listed, 75% to 90% are singletons. Sample: PBMCs. The receptor set was obtained from a girl aged 2 to 9 in good health and CMV-seronegative.

The CDR3 DNA reads TGTGCCAGCTCAGTTCCCGGGACAGGGACCTACGAGCAGTACTTC. Translation: CASSVPGTGTYEQYF. This sequence joins TRBV18 and TRBJ2-7, with TRBD1 identical over 9 bases. Germline trimming cut 5 bases from V and 2 bases from J; bases unmatched to any gene: 7. This CDR3 has 15 residues. Germline CDR1 KGHSH, CDR2 LQKENI.

The chain links TRBV19 to TRBJ1-5; 10 positions agree with TRBD1. Germline V lookup: CDR1 LNHDA, CDR2 SQIVND (reference sequence). CDR3 length equals 13 residues. Trimming took 7 bases from V and 7 from J; bases not matched to a gene: 4. DNA for the CDR3: TGTGCCAGTACCGGACAGGGGGACCAGCCCCAGCATTTT. Translating it yields CASTGQGDQPQHF.

V gene TRBV5-1 combines with J gene TRBJ2-5; 7 bases align to TRBD2. Germline-derived CDR1 and CDR2 are SGHRS and YFSETQ. This CDR3 region has 14 residues. Germline trimming cut 1 base from V and 2 bases from J; bases unmatched to any gene: 2. In DNA form, the CDR3 reads TGCGCCAGCAGCTTGAACGGGGGGCAAGAGACCCAGTACTTC. This gives the protein CASSLNGGQETQYF.

The V and J genes are TRBV9 and TRBJ2-2, with TRBD2 matching over 8 bases. The CDR3 has 18 residues. CDR1 is SGDLS and CDR2 is YYNGEE in the germline V gene. Trimming cost V 3 bases and J 6 bases; bases outside gene matches: 16. CDR3 region: CASSAEGSGIGSAGELFF. As DNA, the CDR3 is TGTGCCAGCAGCGCAGAAGGTAGCGGGATCGGATCGGCCGGGGAGCTGTTTTTT.

This clone occurred a few times. The chain carries TRBV7-8 and TRBJ1-2; D is perhaps TRBD1 (5 bases). The V end lost 6 bases, the J end lost 2 bases, and 10 bases lay between the germline ends. From germline, CDR1 is SGHVS and CDR2 FQNEAQ. There are 13 residues in the CDR3. The CDR3 DNA sequence: TGTGCCAGCAGATCAGGACACAACTATGGCTACACCTTC. It codes for CASRSGHNYGYTF.

This clone has just a few counts. The chain is built from TRBV5-6 and TRBJ2-3; 7 bases match TRBD2. Germline CDR1 SGHDT, CDR2 YYEEEE. Trimming took 5 bases from V and 1 from J; bases not matched to a gene: 1. This CDR3 is built from 13 residues. The CDR3 reads CASRREGTDTQYF. The CDR3 nucleotides read TGTGCCAGCAGACGGGAGGGCACAGATACGCAGTATTTT.

This chain connects TRBV29-1 to TRBJ2-3; TRBD2 is a possible D gene (5 bases). The CDR3 spans 14 residues. V gave up 4 bases and J gave up 2 bases, with 13 bases separating them. From germline, CDR1 is SQVTM and CDR2 ANQGSEA. DNA for the CDR3: TGCAGCGTTGCTGAAGCGGTCCTCACAGATACGCAGTATTTT. Encoded protein: CSVAEAVLTDTQYF.

This rearrangement joins TRBV18 to TRBJ1-1; D uncertain. With 3 bases removed from V and 2 bases from J, the gap between germline ends came to 13 bases. Germline CDR1 KGHSH, CDR2 LQKENI. The CDR3 is made up of 15 amino acids. This CDR3 is CASSPSSASNTEAFF. CDR3 bases: TGTGCCAGCTCACCTTCGAGTGCATCAAACACTGAAGCTTTCTTT.

CDR3 DNA sequence: TGTGCCAGCAGCCCGCGGACAGGGGAAGGCATGCGGGCTTTCTTT. Translating gives CASSPRTGEGMRAFF. The chain has TRBV14 and TRBJ1-1, with 9 positions matching TRBD1. V shed 4 bases, J shed 11 bases, and the junction held 14 bases outside the gene matches. CDR1 is SGHDN, CDR2 FVKESK, per germline. The CDR3 length is 15 residues.

The chain couples TRBV13 to TRBJ2-2; D uncertain. CDR1 is PRHDT, CDR2 FYEKMQ, per germline (reference sequence). V was cut by 6 bases and J by 6 bases, with 8 bases left in between. This CDR3 has 12 residues. The CDR3 DNA sequence: TGTGCCAGCAGGATAGTGTCCGGGGAGCTGTTTTTT. This translates into CASRIVSGELFF.

V gene TRBV27 combines with J gene TRBJ2-1; maybe TRBD2 (6 bases). V was clipped by 6 bases and J by 0 bases, with 15 bases between them. The CDR3 runs to 16 residues. Germline V gives CDR1 MNHEY, CDR2 SMNVEV (reference sequence). The CDR3 here is CASRPGLYSSYNEQFF. CDR3 nucleotides: TGTGCCAGCAGACCGGGACTCTACAGCTCCTACAATGAGCAGTTCTTC.